This T cell receptor (beta chain) stems from a study of T cells after yellow fever vaccination. Study-level points and caveats: Though weaker, the secondary response peaked faster, on day 5 versus 15.

As for this clonotype: Its antigen is not identified.

V lost 4 bases and J lost 8; bases outside the gene matches: 3. The germline V gene has CDR1 SGHRS and CDR2 YFSETQ. The CDR3 is made up of 12 amino acids. TCRdb called the 5' RACE reads again in MiXCR, with one record for every CDR3 protein. Among approximately 160,000 distinct CDR3 sequences, around 9% were seen once, and the ten largest hold approximately 39%. This material consisted of CD8+ T cells sorted from PBMCs, taken 45 days after the yellow fever booster vaccination. The receptor was derived from a man younger than 35 who received the YFV17D yellow fever vaccine. The rearrangement links TRBV5-1 to TRBJ2-1, with 7 bases aligning to TRBD1. The CDR3 DNA reads as TGCGCCAGCAGCGCCGACAGGGATGAGCAGTTCTTC. This sequence encodes CASSADRDEQFF.